This is a list of T cell receptor beta chains from one sample in a study of T cell repertoires in cytomegalovirus infection. These receptors have no identified antigens. TCRdb re-analysed the reads in MiXCR, keeping a single row per CDR3 protein. The sample records hundreds of thousands of distinct CDR3 sequences, roughly 28% being singletons. The sequencing used cultured PBMCs, collected from culture after CMV antigen stimulation. The receptors stem from a human donor in good health (CMV status not recorded). Some clones in this sample may be carry-over from other donors' samples. Each CDR3 is given with its conserved first and last residue. D genes are given only for firm matches.

TRBV7-2	.	TRBJ2-3	CASSLALSTDTQYF
TRBV28	TRBD1	TRBJ1-2	CASSLRGLRSPPRDYGYTF
TRBV9	.	TRBJ2-3	CASSVGTVDTQYF
TRBV19	.	TRBJ1-2	CASSITGNYGYTF
TRBV7-2	.	TRBJ2-1	CASSSNSIHEQFF
TRBV7-8	.	TRBJ1-3	CASSAGTNQNTIYF
TRBV7-2	TRBD2	TRBJ2-1	CASTLGGTKGNEQFF
TRBV10-3	TRBD2	TRBJ2-3	CAIGLAGGSTDTQYF
TRBV12-3/TRBV12-4	.	TRBJ1-2	CASSWGAGNYGYTF
TRBV7-8	TRBD1	TRBJ1-1	CASSLGGTGVLNTEAFF
TRBV20-1	.	TRBJ2-7	CSVGPGREWQQYF
TRBV4-3	.	TRBJ1-3	CASSRALGGNTIYF
TRBV11-2	.	TRBJ2-1	CASTVGIGDFSEQFF
TRBV20-1	.	TRBJ1-2	CSAPTRPPLNYGYTF
TRBV28	TRBD1	TRBJ1-1	CASSPWTGRNTEAFF
TRBV7-3	TRBD2	TRBJ2-1	CASTQRTGGEQFF
TRBV19	.	TRBJ1-6	CASSPDRRSYNSPLHF